These 20 T cell receptor beta chains originate from one sample sequenced in a study of CD8+ T cells in alopecia areata. Once RNA had been extracted, it was reverse transcribed into cDNA to act as the sequencing template. This table comes from immunoSEQ multiplex PCR, and its TCRdb copy is limited to in-frame clones, with some not included. The sample yields over 100,000 clones, more than 40% seen once. Treatment described: oral pan-JAK inhibitor, 5-10 mg twice daily. The sequencing here drew on CD4+ T cells sorted from blood, taken at week 4, from a patient treated with tofacitinib. Every receptor here comes from a human donor with alopecia areata.

This clone was seen a handful of times. The rearrangement uses TRBV5-1 and TRBJ2-5; 9 bases line up with TRBD1. V lost 3 bases and J lost 2; bases outside the gene matches: 2. This CDR3 has 14 residues. The germline CDR1 and CDR2 sequences are SGHRS and YFSETQ. CDR3 sequence (DNA): TGCGCCAGCAGCTCCGGACAGGGGCAAGAGACCCAGTACTTC. This gives the protein CASSSGQGQETQYF.

V and J are TRBV15 and TRBJ1-1; 7 bases map to TRBD1. This CDR3 region has 15 residues. Per germline, CDR1 LNHNV and CDR2 YYDKDF (reference sequence). The J segment lost 1 base and the V segment lost 2 bases, leaving 4 bases of the junction unmatched. CDR3: CATSRIHRGNTEAFF. CDR3 nucleotide sequence: TGTGCCACCAGCAGAATCCACAGGGGGAACACTGAAGCTTTCTTT.

The CDR3 nucleotides are TGTGCCAGCAGCCGTCAAGACTTACAGGGCTCGGGCTACACCTTC. Amino acids: CASSRQDLQGSGYTF. J is TRBJ1-2 and V is TRBV5-6; tentatively, D is TRBD1 (6 bases). The length of the CDR3 is 15 residues. V lost 4 bases to trimming and J lost 8 bases, with 21 bases between them. Germline lookup yields CDR1 SGHDT and CDR2 YYEEEE. Using reference TRBV5-6 and TRBJ1-2 for the parts outside the CDR3, the full variable domain is DAGVTQSPTHLIKTRGQQVTLRCSPKSGHDTVSWYQQALGQGPQFIFQYYEEEERQRGNFPDRFSGHQFPNYSSELNVNALLLGDSALYLCASSRQDLQGSGYTFGSGTRLTVV.

The rearrangement links TRBV30 to TRBJ1-5; D call uncertain. CDR3 length equals 14 residues. Germline V gives CDR1 GTSNPN, CDR2 SVGIG (reference sequence). The V gene lost 2 bases and the J gene lost 3 bases, with 11 bases spanning the gap. The CDR3: CAWSRGLHNQPQHF. The CDR3 DNA is TGTGCCTGGAGTCGCGGCCTTCACAATCAGCCCCAGCATTTT.

The rearrangement joins TRBV9 to TRBJ2-7, with no clear D. The CDR3 is made up of 15 amino acids. Trimming took 2 bases from V and 0 from J, leaving 12 bases between them. Germline assignment: CDR1 SGDLS and CDR2 YYNGEE. This CDR3 reads CASSVSSDFSYEQYF. CDR3 coding DNA: TGTGCCAGCAGCGTTAGCAGCGATTTCTCCTACGAGCAGTACTTC.

This clone was seen repeatedly, ten times or more. J is TRBJ2-2 and V is TRBV19; D is ambiguous. Germline CDR1 and CDR2: LNHDA and SQIVND (reference sequence). This CDR3 contains 14 residues. V was clipped by 3 bases and J by 3 bases, with 8 bases between them. The CDR3 spells CASSINLYTGELFF. The CDR3 DNA reads as TGTGCCAGTAGTATTAACCTGTACACCGGGGAGCTGTTTTTT.

J is TRBJ2-1 and V is TRBV15, with TRBD2 matching 12 bases. J was trimmed by 9 bases and V by 3 bases; bases with no gene match: 6. CDR3 length: 15 residues. Germline values: CDR1 LNHNV, CDR2 YYDKDF (reference sequence). Written as DNA, the CDR3 is TGTGCCACCAGCAGCGGACTAGCGGGGTCCGGTGAGCAGTTCTTC. This gives the protein CATSSGLAGSGEQFF. The whole variable domain, remainder taken from reference TRBV15 and TRBJ2-1, is DAMVIQNPRYQVTQFGKPVTLSCSQTLNHNVMYWYQQKSSQAPKLLFHYYDKDFNNEADTPDNFQSRRPNTSFCFLDIRSPGLGDTAMYLCATSSGLAGSGEQFFGPGTRLTVL.

The CDR3: CSVGRSSYNEQFF. CDR3 nucleotide sequence: TGCAGCGTTGGAAGGAGCTCCTACAATGAGCAGTTCTTC. V is TRBV29-1 and J is TRBJ2-1; D call uncertain. Germline-derived CDR1 and CDR2 are SQVTM and ANQGSEA. CDR3 length equals 13 residues. Trimming cost V 4 bases and J 0 bases, with 7 bases left between them.

The chain recombines TRBV6-5 with TRBJ1-2, with D uncertain. V lost 7 bases, J lost 4 bases, and 7 bases lay in between. CDR3 length: 11 residues. The V gene's germline CDR1 is MNHEY and CDR2 SVGAGI. CDR3 residues: CASMKGYGYTF. The CDR3 DNA sequence: TGTGCCAGCATGAAGGGCTATGGCTACACCTTC.

V is TRBV6-5 and J is TRBJ1-1, with D possibly TRBD1 on 6 matching bases. The CDR3 has 14 residues. The V gene lost 6 bases and the J gene lost 2 bases, with 13 bases spanning the gap. The germline gives CDR1 MNHEY, CDR2 SVGAGI. The CDR3 DNA is TGTGCCAGCAGACTCACGACAGGCAACACTGAAGCTTTCTTT. It is translated as CASRLTTGNTEAFF.

This chain uses TRBV5-6 with TRBJ1-4; D not certain. The length of the CDR3 is 14 residues. CDR1 and CDR2 from the germline V gene are SGHDT and YYEEEE. With 1 base removed from V and 7 bases from J, the gap between germline ends came to 11 bases. The CDR3 protein is CASSLLGHLEKLFF. CDR3 sequence (DNA): TGTGCCAGCAGCTTGCTGGGCCACCTTGAAAAACTGTTTTTT. Full variable domain (outside the CDR3, taken from reference TRBV5-6 and TRBJ1-4): DAGVTQSPTHLIKTRGQQVTLRCSPKSGHDTVSWYQQALGQGPQFIFQYYEEEERQRGNFPDRFSGHQFPNYSSELNVNALLLGDSALYLCASSLLGHLEKLFFGSGTQLSVL.

The chain has TRBV7-3 and TRBJ1-1; D might be TRBD1 (6 bases). Trimming left V 4 bases short and J 4 bases short, with 16 bases between. This CDR3 spans 15 amino acids. Germline V gene lookup returns CDR1 SGHTA and CDR2 FQGTGA. The CDR3 bases are TGTGCCAGCAGCTCCTCAACGGGGGGGCCCACTGAAGCTTTCTTT. It codes for CASSSSTGGPTEAFF.

This chain joins TRBV2 and TRBJ2-1; 11 nucleotides agree with TRBD2. The CDR3 totals 15 residues. The V and J ends lost 6 bases and 7 bases, in that order; junction bases with no gene match: 8. CDR1 is SNHLY, CDR2 FYNNEI, per germline. CDR3: CASRAGTSGSNEQFF. The CDR3 nucleotides are TGTGCCAGCAGGGCCGGGACTAGCGGATCGAATGAGCAGTTCTTC. The full variable domain, in which reference TRBV2 and TRBJ2-1 provide the parts outside the CDR3, is EPEVTQTPSHQVTQMGQEVILRCVPISNHLYFYWYRQILGQKVEFLVSFYNNEISEKSEIFDDQFSVERPDGSNFTLKIRSTKLEDSAMYFCASRAGTSGSNEQFFGPGTRLTVL.

This sequence joins TRBV28 and TRBJ2-6; D call uncertain. V lost 4 bases and J lost 1, with 5 bases in between. The CDR3 spans 14 residues. Germline lookup yields CDR1 MDHEN and CDR2 SYDVKM. CDR3 amino acids: CASSWGSGANVLTF. CDR3 in DNA: TGTGCCAGCAGTTGGGGATCTGGGGCCAACGTCCTGACTTTC.

The chain combines TRBV19 with TRBJ1-5; TRBD1 is a possible D gene (6 bases). V was shortened by 7 bases and J by 4 bases, with 11 bases between the two germline ends. This CDR3 contains 13 residues. CDR1 and CDR2 from the germline V gene are LNHDA and SQIVND (reference sequence). The CDR3 spells CASKDRGNQPQHF. In DNA, the CDR3 is TGTGCCAGTAAGGACAGAGGGAATCAGCCCCAGCATTTT.

About this clone: The sample holds other DNA sequences that translate to the same CDR3. The chain has TRBV7-2 and TRBJ1-6; D remains unclear. The V and J ends lost 5 bases and 7 bases respectively, with 6 bases between them. The CDR3 extends over 12 amino acids. CDR1 SGHTA and CDR2 FQGNSA come from the germline V gene. The CDR3 sequence is CASSLTNSPLHF. The CDR3 nucleotides are TGTGCCAGCAGCCTGACGAATTCACCCCTCCACTTT.

This sequence joins TRBV18 and TRBJ2-6; 8 bases map to TRBD1. The V gene's germline CDR1 is KGHSH and CDR2 LQKENI. The CDR3 has 17 amino acids. J was trimmed by 0 bases and V by 6 bases; bases with no gene match: 7. CDR3 region: CASSQGQGVSGANVLTF. CDR3 nucleotides: TGTGCCAGCTCTCAAGGACAGGGAGTCTCTGGGGCCAACGTCCTGACTTTC.

The chain has TRBV27 and TRBJ2-6; maybe TRBD2 (7 bases). Trimming pared 8 bases from V and 2 bases from J, leaving 34 bases between. CDR1 and CDR2 (germline): MNHEY, SMNVEV (reference sequence). This CDR3 is built from 22 residues. The CDR3 DNA reads as TGTGCCAGCGGGGGGGCTCTCAGAAGGGGTTTACAGAAGTTTACTGGGGCCAACGTCCTGACTTTC. Amino acids: CASGGALRRGLQKFTGANVLTF.

The gene calls are TRBV4-2 and TRBJ1-1; D is perhaps TRBD1 (6 bases). CDR1 is LGHNA and CDR2 is YNFKEQ in the germline V gene. This CDR3 spans 14 amino acids. Trimming took 2 bases from V and 4 from J, leaving 11 bases between them. CDR3 sequence: CASSQIGGSTEAFF. The CDR3 bases are TGTGCCAGCAGCCAAATAGGGGGTAGCACTGAAGCTTTCTTT.

The rearrangement links TRBV27 to TRBJ1-5; D remains ambiguous. With 2 bases removed from V and 3 bases from J, the gap between germline ends came to 11 bases. There are 15 residues in the CDR3. From germline, CDR1 is MNHEY and CDR2 SMNVEV (reference sequence). The CDR3 sequence is CASSLTSGSNQPQHF. The CDR3 DNA sequence: TGTGCCAGCAGTTTAACCTCGGGTTCCAATCAGCCCCAGCATTTT.